This T cell receptor beta chain was identified in a study of control samples from healthy donors and cancer patients (dated by TCRdb to between 2020 and 2021). From a lookup of the germline V gene, CDR1 and CDR2 are MNHEY and SVGAGI. The CDR3 covers 14 residues, taking in both the cysteine and the phenylalanine. Left in the record is the CDR3 DNA by itself, 42 bases read in frame from the first base. The trim is 2 bases for V and 8 bases for J, with a gap of 13 bases between the germline ends. To prepare the library, the immunoSEQ multiplex PCR assay was applied. What TCRdb holds here is the immuneACCESS table cut down to in-frame rearrangements. Part of the clones is not present; checked against another copy, under half of the missing clones reflect an unresolved V gene, and the others are unexplained. The sample contains over 100,000 clones, 92% of them found a single time. The ten most abundant clones make up 2% to 2.5% of the sample.

Turning to this clone: Its antigen remains undetermined. Base quality data are lacking; no much larger clone is found one base away.

Recombination linked TRBV6-5 to TRBJ2-1, with the D gene tentatively TRBD1 or TRBD2, based on 5 matching bases in each. Sequenced sample: blood. The receptor was isolated from a young woman in good health. In nucleotides, the sequence is TGTGCCAGCAGTTACAAGTCCGAGGGACATGAGCAGTTCTTC. It is translated as CASSYKSEGHEQFF.